This T cell receptor (beta chain) was sequenced for a study of identical twins. TCRdb re-derived calls from the 5' RACE reads in MiXCR, one entry per CDR3 protein. The sample holds 300,000 to 400,000 distinct CDR3 sequences; 9% to 10% are singletons and the top ten take around 8.6%. Per the germline V gene, CDR1 is DFQATT and CDR2 is SNEGSKA (reference sequence). The junction had 12 bases not matched to a gene; V was cut back by 5 bases and J by 9 bases. This CDR3 has 15 residues. This clonotype has just a few counts. This sequence joins TRBV20-1 and TRBJ2-1; 11 bases fit TRBD2. The clonotype comes from a woman between 50 and 59 years old in good health. Specimen: naive T cells sorted from blood. CDR3: CSASRPGLAGGEQFF. The CDR3 DNA follows: TGCAGTGCTTCTCGCCCGGGCCTAGCGGGAGGTGAGCAGTTCTTC.